These 30 T cell receptor beta chains were sequenced from one sample in a study of blood T cell repertoires in COVID-19. Generated by immunoSEQ multiplex PCR, the TCRdb table keeps only in-frame clones and is missing some. The sample gives more than 200,000 clones, roughly 88% of which show up once; 1.4% is in the top ten. Sample: peripheral blood. The source is a woman between 40 and 50 years old who had recovered from COVID-19.

This clone was counted once. J is TRBJ2-1 and V is TRBV5-1; TRBD1 matches 8 bases. The CDR3 is 18 amino acids. The junction had 14 bases not matched to a gene; V was cut back by 3 bases and J by 3 bases. Per germline, CDR1 SGHRS and CDR2 YFSETQ. The chain's CDR3 is CASSSPADREYYYNEQFF. DNA for the CDR3: TGCGCCAGCAGCTCGCCGGCGGACAGGGAATACTACTACAATGAGCAGTTCTTC.

The V and J genes are TRBV19 and TRBJ2-7; D might be TRBD2 (6 bases). V lost 4 bases and J 4 bases, leaving 14 bases between the germline ends. The CDR3 has 14 amino acids. Germline CDR1 is LNHDA and CDR2 is SQIVND (reference sequence). This chain's CDR3 is CASSTPGTLYEQYF. DNA for the CDR3: TGTGCCAGTAGTACACCGGGGACTTTATACGAGCAGTACTTC.

This rearrangement joins TRBV19 to TRBJ1-2, with D perhaps TRBD1 (6 bases). The V gene's germline CDR1 is LNHDA and CDR2 SQIVND (reference sequence). The V end was cut by 8 bases, the J end by 3 bases, with 19 bases between. The CDR3 totals 15 residues. Here the CDR3 DNA reads TGTGCCAGTGCCGGAGGGGGGGCTTGGGACTATGGCTACACCTTC. Amino acids: CASAGGGAWDYGYTF.

Comment on this clone: The sample contains more than one DNA sequence encoding this CDR3. The J gene is TRBJ1-1, the V gene TRBV10-1, with D possibly TRBD1 on 5 matching bases. With 0 bases removed from V and 5 bases from J, the gap between germline ends came to 10 bases. The CDR3 length is 14 residues. CDR1 and CDR2 (germline): WNHNN, SYGVQD (reference sequence). The CDR3 loop reads CASSESTGGTEAFF. In nucleotides, the CDR3 is TGCGCCAGCAGTGAGTCGACGGGGGGGACTGAAGCTTTCTTT.

Turning to this clone: Additional DNA sequences in this sample encode the identical CDR3. The J gene is TRBJ1-5, the V gene TRBV19; the match to TRBD1 covers 8 bases. The germline V gene has CDR1 LNHDA and CDR2 SQIVND (reference sequence). Trimming cost V 5 bases and J 2 bases; bases outside gene matches: 2. This CDR3 comprises 14 residues. The CDR3 sequence is CASSQQGGNQPQHF. The CDR3 DNA reads TGTGCCAGTAGTCAACAGGGGGGCAATCAGCCCCAGCATTTT.

This clone was detected only once. This chain uses TRBV2 with TRBJ2-2; 7 bases agree with TRBD2. The CDR3 has 13 amino acids. Germline assignment: CDR1 SNHLY and CDR2 FYNNEI. The V gene end was trimmed by 8 bases and the J gene end by 7 bases; junction bases not matched to a gene: 7. The CDR3 sequence: CASGLESHGELFF. The CDR3, as DNA: TGTGCCAGCGGACTAGAATCACACGGGGAGCTGTTTTTT.

The chain combines TRBV5-6 with TRBJ2-5; 10 bases agree with TRBD1. There are 16 residues in the CDR3. The germline CDR1 and CDR2 sequences are SGHDT and YYEEEE. J gave up 5 bases and V 4 bases, and 11 bases lay outside the gene matches. Written as DNA, the CDR3 is TGTGCCAGCAGCCAGACCGGGACAGGGGTTGTGGAGACCCAGTACTTC. Its protein is CASSQTGTGVVETQYF.

This chain uses TRBV24-1 with TRBJ2-2, with 7 bases fitting TRBD2. In germline, CDR1 is KGHDR, CDR2 SFDVKD. Unmatched junction bases numbered 4, after V lost 5 bases and J lost 5 bases. This CDR3 has 14 amino acids. CDR3 bases: TGTGCCACCAGTGGCGGGGGTGAAACCGGGGAGCTGTTTTTT. It codes for CATSGGGETGELFF.

The rearrangement links TRBV19 to TRBJ1-2; tentative D call: TRBD1 (5 bases). Germline V gives CDR1 LNHDA, CDR2 SQIVND (reference sequence). The CDR3 length is 14 residues. V was shortened by 2 bases and J by 2 bases, with 9 bases between the two germline ends. The DNA of the CDR3 is TGTGCCAGTAGTATATGGGCAGGGAACTATGGCTACACCTTC. It specifies CASSIWAGNYGYTF.

V and J are TRBV4-3 and TRBJ1-2, with a possible D match to TRBD1 (6 bases). Deletions cut 0 bases from V and 4 bases from J, with 15 bases between. CDR3 length equals 16 residues. The germline CDR1 and CDR2 sequences are LGHNA and YSLEER. DNA for the CDR3: TGCGCCAGCAGCCAAGATGGAGGACAGCTCTTCTATGGCTACACCTTC. It translates to CASSQDGGQLFYGYTF.

The CDR3, as DNA: TGCGCCAGCAGCCAAGAACAGGGGACTAACTATGGCTACACCTTC. It yields the protein CASSQEQGTNYGYTF. The V call is TRBV4-3, the J call TRBJ1-2; the match to TRBD1 covers 7 bases. V shed 0 bases and J 0 bases; nucleotides not matched to a gene: 1. CDR1 is LGHNA and CDR2 is YSLEER in the germline V gene. The CDR3 is 15 amino acids.

This chain uses TRBV19 with TRBJ1-2; 7 bases match TRBD1. The CDR3 extends over 12 amino acids. Unmatched junction bases numbered 5, after V lost 8 bases and J lost 5 bases. Germline loops: CDR1 LNHDA, CDR2 SQIVND (reference sequence). The CDR3 region has the DNA TGTGCCAGTGGCGGACAGGATTATGGCTACACCTTC. It specifies CASGGQDYGYTF.

The chain joins TRBV5-1 to TRBJ2-7; 9 nucleotides match TRBD1. The CDR3 extends over 17 amino acids. Germline V gene data show CDR1 as SGHRS and CDR2 as YFSETQ. V dropped 0 bases and J dropped 5; count of bases not matched to a gene: 12. CDR3 bases: TGCGCCAGCAGCTTGGAGTCCGGACAGGGGACGAGCCACGAGCAGTACTTC. Translated, it gives CASSLESGQGTSHEQYF.

V and J are TRBV30 and TRBJ2-3; D might be TRBD2 (6 bases). There are 14 residues in the CDR3. Trimming took off 0 bases at V and 5 bases at J, with 12 bases between the two ends. Looked up from germline, CDR1 is GTSNPN and CDR2 is SVGIG (reference sequence). CDR3 sequence: CAWSVLLAIDTQYF. CDR3 DNA: TGTGCCTGGAGTGTTTTGCTAGCGATAGATACGCAGTATTTT. The variable domain in full, with the rest retrieved from reference TRBV30 and TRBJ2-3, is SQTIHQWPATLVQPVGSPLSLECTVEGTSNPNLYWYRQAAGRGLQLLFYSVGIGQISSEVPQNLSASRPQDRQFILSSKKLLLSDSGFYLCAWSVLLAIDTQYFGPGTRLTVL.

The rearrangement uses TRBV6-2 or TRBV6-3 and TRBJ2-1; 9 bases map to TRBD1. J was trimmed by 3 bases and V by 6 bases; bases with no gene match: 3. From germline, CDR1 is MNHEY and CDR2 SVGEGT. This CDR3 contains 14 residues. The CDR3 sequence is CASSQDRGYNEQFF. CDR3 DNA: TGTGCCAGCAGCCAGGACAGGGGCTACAATGAGCAGTTCTTC.

The chain has TRBV7-8 and TRBJ1-2; D uncertain. The CDR3 contains 17 residues. V shed 2 bases and J shed 2 bases, with 18 bases lying between them. Germline CDR1 is SGHVS and CDR2 is FQNEAQ. CDR3 sequence reads: CASSLYTRQAVNYGYTF. The CDR3 nucleotides read TGTGCCAGCAGCTTATATACCCGGCAGGCTGTCAACTATGGCTACACCTTC.

The chain links TRBV6-6 to TRBJ1-6; D gene unclear. CDR1 is MNHNY and CDR2 is SVGAGI in the germline V gene (reference sequence). This CDR3 spans 15 amino acids. V was trimmed by 6 bases and J by 0 bases, leaving 9 bases between them. This CDR3 is CASRVAGSYNSPLHF. In nucleotides, the CDR3 is TGTGCCAGCAGGGTGGCAGGCTCCTATAATTCACCCCTCCACTTT.

The chain recombines TRBV4-3 with TRBJ2-5, with D possibly being TRBD1 (6 bases). This CDR3 is built from 15 residues. The germline V and J ends were trimmed by 0 bases and 5 bases, with 13 bases remaining between them. The germline gives CDR1 LGHNA, CDR2 YSLEER. For the CDR3, the DNA is TGCGCCAGCAGCCAAGATTCCCACAGGGACGAGACCCAGTACTTC. This codes for CASSQDSHRDETQYF.

This clone was found a few times. The chain employs TRBV7-2 and TRBJ2-2, with 9 bases lining up with TRBD1. CDR3 length: 16 amino acids. CDR1 is SGHTA, CDR2 FQGNSA, per germline. Trimming cost V 5 bases and J 5 bases; bases outside gene matches: 9. CDR3 amino acids: CASSAPGQGGTGELFF. Here the CDR3 DNA reads TGTGCCAGCAGCGCACCGGGACAGGGAGGGACCGGGGAGCTGTTTTTT.

This chain uses TRBV6-5 with TRBJ1-3; 9 bases are a match to TRBD1. This CDR3 contains 16 residues. The junction had 3 bases not matched to a gene; V was cut back by 0 bases and J by 3 bases. CDR1 and CDR2 (germline): MNHEY, SVGAGI. CDR3 bases: TGTGCCAGCAGTTACTCGAGACAGGGGGGTGGAAACACCATATATTTT. Protein sequence: CASSYSRQGGGNTIYF.

A word on this clone: This sample also contains other DNA sequences that code for the same CDR3. The chain links TRBV7-8 to TRBJ1-2; TRBD1 agrees at 8 bases. V lost 2 bases to trimming and J lost 7 bases; unmatched junction nucleotides: 12. CDR1 SGHVS and CDR2 FQNEAQ come from the germline V gene. The CDR3 loop spans 16 amino acids. CDR3 loop: CASSLKRRLTGVGYTF. The CDR3 DNA is TGTGCCAGCAGCTTAAAAAGGAGATTGACAGGGGTTGGCTACACCTTC.

This sequence joins TRBV6-9 and TRBJ1-2; 8 positions match TRBD1. From germline, CDR1 is MNHGY and CDR2 SVAAGI. J lost 2 bases, V lost 4 bases, and 12 bases had no gene match. CDR3 length: 17 amino acids. The CDR3 nucleotides are TGTGCCAGCAGTTCCCAAATCAGGGGGCGAAGGAACTATGGCTACACCTTC. Translating gives CASSSQIRGRRNYGYTF.

This chain uses TRBV5-1 with TRBJ2-7, with 12 nucleotides matching TRBD2. V lost 4 bases and J lost 3; bases outside the gene matches: 5. This CDR3 contains 15 residues. CDR1 and CDR2 (germline): SGHRS, YFSETQ. CDR3 sequence reads: CASSQLAGGYYEQYF. CDR3 DNA: TGCGCCAGCAGCCAACTAGCGGGGGGTTACTACGAGCAGTACTTC.

The sample holds a few counts of this clone. This sample includes further DNA sequences coding for the same CDR3. V is TRBV6-5 and J is TRBJ1-1; D uncertain. Germline lookup yields CDR1 MNHEY and CDR2 SVGAGI. The V end lost 5 bases, the J end lost 0 bases, and 7 bases lay between the germline ends. The CDR3 has 13 amino acids. The CDR3 DNA is TGTGCCAGCAGTCGGGGAATGAACACTGAAGCTTTCTTT. This translates into CASSRGMNTEAFF.

This sequence joins TRBV3-1 (or the pseudogene TRBV3-2) and TRBJ2-5; TRBD2 agrees at 11 bases. The CDR3 consists of 18 residues. The trim removed 0 bases at V and 1 base at J, leaving 7 bases unmatched. Germline CDR1 and CDR2: LGHDT and YNNKEL (reference sequence). This CDR3 is CASSQEASGGPFQETQYF. The CDR3 region has the DNA TGTGCCAGCAGCCAAGAGGCTAGCGGGGGGCCTTTCCAAGAGACCCAGTACTTC.

The rearrangement links TRBV7-2 to TRBJ1-2; 8 bases are a match to TRBD1. CDR1 SGHTA and CDR2 FQGNSA come from the germline V gene. The ends lost 5 bases at V and 4 bases at J; junction bases unmatched: 9. The CDR3 contains 15 residues. CDR3 nucleotide sequence: TGTGCCAGCAGCACAAGGACAGGGCTTAGCTATGGCTACACCTTC. It yields the protein CASSTRTGLSYGYTF.

The chain links TRBV5-1 to TRBJ2-5; 8 bases agree with TRBD2. The CDR3 runs to 15 residues. Looked up from germline, CDR1 is SGHRS and CDR2 is YFSETQ. V lost 5 bases, J lost 5 bases, and 11 bases stayed unmatched. CDR3: CASRLTPGLGETQYF. CDR3 DNA sequence: TGCGCCAGCAGGTTGACTCCGGGACTAGGGGAGACCCAGTACTTC.

The chain carries TRBV2 and TRBJ2-7; D may match TRBD1 or TRBD2 (5 bases each). The CDR3 length is 14 residues. The germline CDR1 and CDR2 sequences are SNHLY and FYNNEI. Trimming pared 10 bases from V and 2 bases from J, leaving 18 bases between. CDR3 bases: TGTGCCACCAGAGGGGCGAATATAGCCTACGAGCAGTACTTC. This translates into CATRGANIAYEQYF.

V gene TRBV30 combines with J gene TRBJ2-1; no reliable D call. This CDR3 comprises 16 residues. Germline assignment: CDR1 GTSNPN and CDR2 SVGIG (reference sequence). The V end lost 5 bases, the J end lost 6 bases, and 23 bases lay between the germline ends. CDR3 nucleotide sequence: TGTGCCTGGGAGAAGATCCGCTCGGGTCTTTTCAATGAGCAGTTCTTC. It yields the protein CAWEKIRSGLFNEQFF.

This chain links TRBV9 with TRBJ2-5; 14 nucleotides line up with TRBD2. CDR1 and CDR2 from the germline V gene are SGDLS and YYNGEE. This CDR3 is 15 amino acids long. Trimming at V came to 3 bases and at J to 5 bases, leaving 3 bases not matched to a gene. As DNA, the CDR3 is TGTGCCAGCAGCGCGGGACTAGCGGGGGTGGAGACCCAGTACTTC. As protein: CASSAGLAGVETQYF.